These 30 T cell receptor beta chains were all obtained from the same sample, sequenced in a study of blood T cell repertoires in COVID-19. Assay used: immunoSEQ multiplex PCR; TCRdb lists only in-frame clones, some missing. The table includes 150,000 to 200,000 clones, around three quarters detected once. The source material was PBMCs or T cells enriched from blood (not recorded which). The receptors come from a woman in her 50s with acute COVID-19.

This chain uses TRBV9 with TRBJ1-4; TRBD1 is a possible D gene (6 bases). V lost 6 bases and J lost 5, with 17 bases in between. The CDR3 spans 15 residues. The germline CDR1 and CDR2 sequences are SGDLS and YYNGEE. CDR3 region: CASTQTPGANEKLFF. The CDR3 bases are TGTGCCAGCACCCAGACCCCAGGGGCAAATGAAAAACTGTTTTTT.

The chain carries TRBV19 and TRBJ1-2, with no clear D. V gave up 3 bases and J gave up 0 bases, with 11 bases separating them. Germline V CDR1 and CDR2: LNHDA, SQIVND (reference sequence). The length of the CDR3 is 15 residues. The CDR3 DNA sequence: TGTGCCAGTAGTATTGGCGGCGGAGCTAACTATGGCTACACCTTC. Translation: CASSIGGGANYGYTF. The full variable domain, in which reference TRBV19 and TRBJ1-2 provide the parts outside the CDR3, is DGGITQSPKYLFRKEGQNVTLSCEQNLNHDAMYWYRQDPGQGLRLIYYSQIVNDFQKGDIAEGYSVSREKKESFPLTVTSAQKNPTAFYLCASSIGGGANYGYTFGSGTRLTVV.

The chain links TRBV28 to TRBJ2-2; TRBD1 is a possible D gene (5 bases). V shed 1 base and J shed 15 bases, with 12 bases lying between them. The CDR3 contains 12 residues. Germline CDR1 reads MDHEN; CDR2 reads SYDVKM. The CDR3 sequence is CASSLSPGKVFF. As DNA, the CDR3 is TGTGCCAGCAGTTTATCCCCAGGGAAGGTGTTTTTT.

The CDR3 spells CASSSRGLGETQYF. The CDR3 bases are TGTGCCAGTAGTTCTAGGGGGCTGGGAGAGACCCAGTACTTC. The genes are TRBV19 and TRBJ2-5, with 7 bases lining up with TRBD1. The CDR3 has 14 amino acids. V shed 5 bases and J 4 bases; nucleotides not matched to a gene: 7. CDR1 and CDR2 from the germline V gene are LNHDA and SQIVND (reference sequence).

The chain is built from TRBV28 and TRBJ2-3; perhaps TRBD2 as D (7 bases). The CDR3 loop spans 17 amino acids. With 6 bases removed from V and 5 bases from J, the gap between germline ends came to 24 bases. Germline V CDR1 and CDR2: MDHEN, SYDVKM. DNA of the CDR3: TGTGCCAGCAGCCCTTCGAGGGGGGGGGCAAAGGAAGATACGCAGTATTTT. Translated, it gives CASSPSRGGAKEDTQYF.

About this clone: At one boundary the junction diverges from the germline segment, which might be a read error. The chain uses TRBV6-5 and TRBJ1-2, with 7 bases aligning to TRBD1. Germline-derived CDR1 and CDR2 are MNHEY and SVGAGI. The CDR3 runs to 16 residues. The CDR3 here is CASSYTGTVANYSYTF. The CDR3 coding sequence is TGTGCCAGCAGTTACACCGGGACAGTAGCTAACTATAGCTACACCTTC.

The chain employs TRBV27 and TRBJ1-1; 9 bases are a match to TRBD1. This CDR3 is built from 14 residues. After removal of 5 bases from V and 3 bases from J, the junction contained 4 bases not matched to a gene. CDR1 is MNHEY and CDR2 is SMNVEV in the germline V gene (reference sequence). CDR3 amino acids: CASSMTGGDTEAFF. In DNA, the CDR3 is TGTGCCAGCAGTATGACAGGGGGTGACACTGAAGCTTTCTTT.

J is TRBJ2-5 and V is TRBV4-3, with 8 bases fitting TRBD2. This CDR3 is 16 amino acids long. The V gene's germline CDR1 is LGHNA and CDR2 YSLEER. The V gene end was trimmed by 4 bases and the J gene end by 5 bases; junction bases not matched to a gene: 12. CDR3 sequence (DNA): TGCGCCAGCAGCCTCCGAGGGCGGGGGGCAGGGGAGACCCAGTACTTC. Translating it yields CASSLRGRGAGETQYF.

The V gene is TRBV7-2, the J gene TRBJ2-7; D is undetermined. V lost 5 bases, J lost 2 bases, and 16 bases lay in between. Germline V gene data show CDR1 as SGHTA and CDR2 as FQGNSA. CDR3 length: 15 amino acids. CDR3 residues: CASSLGQVFAYEQYV. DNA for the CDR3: TGTGCCAGCAGCCTAGGCCAGGTCTTTGCCTACGAGCAGTACGTC.

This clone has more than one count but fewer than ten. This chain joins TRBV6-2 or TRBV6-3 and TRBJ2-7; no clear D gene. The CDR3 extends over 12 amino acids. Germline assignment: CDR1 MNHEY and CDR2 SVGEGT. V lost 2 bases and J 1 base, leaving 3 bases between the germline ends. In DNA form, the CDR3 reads TGTGCCAGCAGTTACCCTTCCTACGAGCAGTACGTC. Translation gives CASSYPSYEQYV.

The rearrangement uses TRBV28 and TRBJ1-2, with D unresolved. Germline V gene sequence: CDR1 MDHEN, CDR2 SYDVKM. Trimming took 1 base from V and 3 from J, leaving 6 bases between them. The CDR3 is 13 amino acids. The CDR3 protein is CASSLLRDYGYTF. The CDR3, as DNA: TGTGCCAGCAGTTTATTGCGGGACTATGGCTACACCTTC.

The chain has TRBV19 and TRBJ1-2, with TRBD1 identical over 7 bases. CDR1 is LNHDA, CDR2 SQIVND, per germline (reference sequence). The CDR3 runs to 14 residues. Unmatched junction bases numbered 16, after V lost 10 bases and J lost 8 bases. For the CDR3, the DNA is TGTGCCACCGACAATGACGGGGTAGGGGGCGGCTACACCTTC. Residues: CATDNDGVGGGYTF.

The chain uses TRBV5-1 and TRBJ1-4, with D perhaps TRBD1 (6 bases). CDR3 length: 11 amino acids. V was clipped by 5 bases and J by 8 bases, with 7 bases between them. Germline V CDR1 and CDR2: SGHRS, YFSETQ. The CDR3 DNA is TGCGCCAGCAGACAGGGCGAAAAACTGTTTTTT. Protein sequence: CASRQGEKLFF.

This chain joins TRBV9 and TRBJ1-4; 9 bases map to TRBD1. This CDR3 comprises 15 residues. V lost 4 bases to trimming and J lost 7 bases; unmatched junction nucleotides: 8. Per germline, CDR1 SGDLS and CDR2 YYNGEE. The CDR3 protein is CASSPRDRVAEKLFF. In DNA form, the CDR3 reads TGTGCCAGCAGCCCCCGGGACAGGGTGGCTGAAAAACTGTTTTTT. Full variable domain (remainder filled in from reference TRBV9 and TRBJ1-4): DSGVTQTPKHLITATGQRVTLRCSPRSGDLSVYWYQQSLDQGLQFLIQYYNGEERAKGNILERFSAQQFPDLHSELNLSSLELGDSALYFCASSPRDRVAEKLFFGSGTQLSVL.

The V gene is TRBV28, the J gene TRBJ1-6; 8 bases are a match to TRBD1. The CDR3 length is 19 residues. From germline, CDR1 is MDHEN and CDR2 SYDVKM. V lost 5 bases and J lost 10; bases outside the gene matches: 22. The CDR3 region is CASSDLPGQGYGEGSPLHF. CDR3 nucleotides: TGTGCCAGCAGTGACCTCCCCGGACAGGGTTACGGGGAGGGGTCACCCCTCCACTTT.

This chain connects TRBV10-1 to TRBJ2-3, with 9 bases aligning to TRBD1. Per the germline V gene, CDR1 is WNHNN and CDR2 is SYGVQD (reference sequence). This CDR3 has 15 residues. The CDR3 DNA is TGCCCGACCAGCGGCGGGACAGGGTATAGAGATACGCAGTATTTT. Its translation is CPTSGGTGYRDTQYF.

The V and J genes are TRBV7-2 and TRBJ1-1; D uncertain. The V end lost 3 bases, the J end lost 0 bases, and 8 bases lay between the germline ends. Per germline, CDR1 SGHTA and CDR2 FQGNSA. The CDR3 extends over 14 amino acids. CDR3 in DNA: TGTGCCAGCAGCTTGCGGTTATTGAACACTGAAGCTTTCTTT. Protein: CASSLRLLNTEAFF.

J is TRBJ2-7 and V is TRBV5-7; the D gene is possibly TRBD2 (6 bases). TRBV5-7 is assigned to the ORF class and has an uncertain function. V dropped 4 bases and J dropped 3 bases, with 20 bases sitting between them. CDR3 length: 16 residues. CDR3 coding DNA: TGTGCCAGCAGCCTAAGTCTGCGGGGACCTAACTACGAGCAGTACGTC. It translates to CASSLSLRGPNYEQYV.

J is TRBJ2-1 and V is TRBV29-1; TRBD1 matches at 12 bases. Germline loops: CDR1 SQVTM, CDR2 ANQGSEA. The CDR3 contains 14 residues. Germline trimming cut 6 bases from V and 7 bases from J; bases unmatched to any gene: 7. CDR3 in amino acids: CSVAGTGGLNEQFF. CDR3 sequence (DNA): TGCAGCGTCGCCGGGACAGGGGGCCTTAATGAGCAGTTCTTC.

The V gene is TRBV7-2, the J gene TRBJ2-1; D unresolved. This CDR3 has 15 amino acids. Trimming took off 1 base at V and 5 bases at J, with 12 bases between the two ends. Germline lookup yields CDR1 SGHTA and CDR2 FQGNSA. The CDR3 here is CASSLGSSSHNEQFF. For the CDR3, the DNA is TGTGCCAGCAGCTTAGGGTCTAGTAGTCACAATGAGCAGTTCTTC.

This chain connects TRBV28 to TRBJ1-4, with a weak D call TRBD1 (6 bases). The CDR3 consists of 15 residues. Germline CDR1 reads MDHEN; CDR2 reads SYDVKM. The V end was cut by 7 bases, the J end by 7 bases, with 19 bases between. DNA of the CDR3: TGTGCCAGCACGCCAGGGGCGGAAGGTGGTGAAAAACTGTTTTTT. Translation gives CASTPGAEGGEKLFF.

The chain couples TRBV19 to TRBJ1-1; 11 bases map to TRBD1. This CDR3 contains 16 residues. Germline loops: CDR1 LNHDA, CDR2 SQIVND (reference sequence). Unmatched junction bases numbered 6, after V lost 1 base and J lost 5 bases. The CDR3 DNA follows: TGTGCCAGTAGTATAGGCCCGGACAGGGGGCTTACTGAAGCTTTCTTT. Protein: CASSIGPDRGLTEAFF.

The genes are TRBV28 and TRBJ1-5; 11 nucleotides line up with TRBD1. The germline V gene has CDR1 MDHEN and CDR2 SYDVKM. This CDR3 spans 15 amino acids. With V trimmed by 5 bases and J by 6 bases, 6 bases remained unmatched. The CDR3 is CASSLGQGARQPQHF. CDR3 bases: TGTGCCAGCAGTCTTGGACAGGGGGCGCGTCAGCCCCAGCATTTT.

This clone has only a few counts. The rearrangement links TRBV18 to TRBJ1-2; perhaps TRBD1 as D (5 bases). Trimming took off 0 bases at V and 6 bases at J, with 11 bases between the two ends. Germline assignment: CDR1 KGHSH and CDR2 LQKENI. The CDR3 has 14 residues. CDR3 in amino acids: CASSPPGRVDGYTF. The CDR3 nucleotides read TGTGCCAGCTCACCACCGGGCAGGGTGGATGGCTACACCTTC.

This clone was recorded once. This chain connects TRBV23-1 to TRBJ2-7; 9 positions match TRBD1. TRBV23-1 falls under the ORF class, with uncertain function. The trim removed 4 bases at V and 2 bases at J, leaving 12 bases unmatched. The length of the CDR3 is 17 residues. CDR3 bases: TGCGCCAGCAGTCCACCCCCCGGACAGGGGTTGGCCTACGAGCAGTACGTC. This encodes CASSPPPGQGLAYEQYV.

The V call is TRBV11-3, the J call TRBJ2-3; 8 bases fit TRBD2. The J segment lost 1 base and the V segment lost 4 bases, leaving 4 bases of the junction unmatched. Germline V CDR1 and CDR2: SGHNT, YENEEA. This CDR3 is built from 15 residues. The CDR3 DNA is TGTGCCAGCAGCTCCCCAGCGGGGGGCACAGATACGCAGTATTTT. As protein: CASSSPAGGTDTQYF.

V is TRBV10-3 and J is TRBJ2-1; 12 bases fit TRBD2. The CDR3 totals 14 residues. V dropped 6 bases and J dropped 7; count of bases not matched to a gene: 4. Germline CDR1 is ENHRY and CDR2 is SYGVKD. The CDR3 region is CAISGLAGLNEQFF. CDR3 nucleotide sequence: TGTGCCATCAGCGGACTAGCGGGGCTGAATGAGCAGTTCTTC.

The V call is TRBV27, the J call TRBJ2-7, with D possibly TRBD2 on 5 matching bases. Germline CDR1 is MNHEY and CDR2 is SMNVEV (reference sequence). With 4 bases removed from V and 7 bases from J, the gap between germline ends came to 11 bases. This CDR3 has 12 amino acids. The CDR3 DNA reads TGTGCCAGCAGTTCGGGCACGGGAGAGCAGTACGTC. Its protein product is CASSSGTGEQYV.

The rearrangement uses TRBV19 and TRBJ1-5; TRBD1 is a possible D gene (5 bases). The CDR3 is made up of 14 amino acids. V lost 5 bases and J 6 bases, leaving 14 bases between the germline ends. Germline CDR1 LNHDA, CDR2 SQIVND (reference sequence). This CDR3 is CASSGTGGSQPQHF. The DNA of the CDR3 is TGTGCCAGTAGTGGCACAGGAGGGAGTCAGCCCCAGCATTTT.

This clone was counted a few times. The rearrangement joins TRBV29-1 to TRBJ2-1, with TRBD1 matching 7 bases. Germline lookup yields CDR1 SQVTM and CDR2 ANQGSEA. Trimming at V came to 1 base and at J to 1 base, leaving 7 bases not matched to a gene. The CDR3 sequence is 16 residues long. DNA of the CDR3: TGCAGCGTTGAAGCGCAGGGGGATATATCCTACAATGAGCAGTTCTTC. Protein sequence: CSVEAQGDISYNEQFF.